This T cell receptor (beta chain) was identified in a study of immune evolution from preneoplasia to lung adenocarcinoma. Findings and caveats of the study: Compared with EGFR-mutant or double wild-type lesions, KRAS-mutant nodules were more clonal. Top clone share appeared to fall from AAH through AIS, MIA, adenocarcinoma.

Details on this clone: Its antigen remains unknown.

With V trimmed by 3 bases and J by 2 bases, 3 bases remained unmatched. CDR1 and CDR2 from the germline V gene are LNHNV and YYDKDF (reference sequence). CDR3 size: 15 residues. Clones were read by immunoSEQ multiplex PCR, and TCRdb kept only the in-frame ones, dropping some. The table has about 27,000 clones, 65% to 75% seen once. The chain carries TRBV15 and TRBJ2-2; 7 nucleotides agree with TRBD1. The sequencing sample was made of FFPE invasive lung adenocarcinoma tissue. This receptor was obtained from a person in their sixties or seventies with invasive lung adenocarcinoma. Some clones in this sample may be carry-over from other donors' samples. As DNA, the CDR3 is TGTGCCACCAGCAGCCGGGACAGAAACACCGGGGAGCTGTTTTTT. As protein: CATSSRDRNTGELFF.